The sequence of this T cell receptor beta chain was determined in a study of shared clonotypes between healthy human individuals. CDR3 length equals 14 residues. Germline V gene data show CDR1 as SNHLY and CDR2 as FYNNEI. V lost 5 bases and J lost 1, with 11 bases in between. Comment on this clone: This may arise from a read error, as a much more abundant clone is one base away. This CDR3 is also generated by other DNA sequences in the sample.

Generated by immunoSEQ multiplex PCR, the TCRdb table keeps only in-frame clones and is missing some. The repertoire includes approximately 700,000 clones, more than 70% of them detected once, and around 2% sits in the top ten. Sequenced material: memory CD4+ T cells sorted from blood. The subset here: CD45RA-negative fraction. The receptor's source is a woman aged 25 to 39 in good health. The chain links TRBV2 to TRBJ1-1; weak D call: TRBD1 (5 bases). The CDR3 here is CASSQDGGNTEAFF. CDR3 DNA: TGTGCCAGCAGTCAGGACGGGGGGAACACTGAAGCTTTCTTT.